This passage covers 24 T cell receptor beta chains from one sample sequenced in a study of T cell responses to AZD1222 COVID-19 vaccine. Repertoires were generated with immunoSEQ multiplex PCR, while TCRdb's copy carries only in-frame clones and drops some. The sample gives approximately 140,000 clones, about 89% of which show up once; about 3% is in the top ten. Source: peripheral blood, taken on day 0 of AZD1222 vaccination. These receptors all stem from an adult in good health.

The chain combines TRBV19 with TRBJ1-5; 8 nucleotides line up with TRBD1. Losses at the gene ends were 8 bases for V and 2 bases for J; bases not matched to a gene: 8. The CDR3 runs to 15 residues. Germline CDR1 is LNHDA and CDR2 is SQIVND (reference sequence). CDR3 sequence reads: CASGLDRAGNQPQHF. The CDR3 nucleotides read TGTGCCAGTGGACTGGACAGGGCGGGCAATCAGCCCCAGCATTTT.

This chain links TRBV5-1 with TRBJ2-3; weak D call: TRBD2 (5 bases). This CDR3 spans 14 amino acids. The V gene's germline CDR1 is SGHRS and CDR2 YFSETQ. V dropped 5 bases and J dropped 3 bases, with 13 bases sitting between them. DNA of the CDR3: TGCGCCAGCAGACCCACCCCGGGGACAGATACGCAGTATTTT. Its translation is CASRPTPGTDTQYF.

The rearrangement joins TRBV28 to TRBJ2-1; the match to TRBD2 covers 13 bases. Germline assignment: CDR1 MDHEN and CDR2 SYDVKM. The junction had 5 bases not matched to a gene; V was cut back by 0 bases and J by 3 bases. This CDR3 has 18 amino acids. CDR3: CASSLWGTSGVLYNEQFF. The CDR3 DNA reads as TGTGCCAGCAGTTTATGGGGGACTAGCGGGGTGCTCTACAATGAGCAGTTCTTC.

This clone appeared once. The gene calls are TRBV11-2 and TRBJ1-5; D call uncertain. V was trimmed by 1 base and J by 2 bases, leaving 6 bases between them. Looked up from germline, CDR1 is SGHAT and CDR2 is FQNNGV. CDR3 length: 14 residues. The chain's CDR3 is CASSLVGGNQPQHF. The CDR3 DNA reads TGTGCCAGCAGCTTAGTAGGAGGCAATCAGCCCCAGCATTTT.

The chain couples TRBV28 to TRBJ2-1, with D maybe TRBD2 (6 bases). Trimming removed 2 bases from V and 10 bases from J, with 15 bases in between. The CDR3 extends over 14 amino acids. CDR1 and CDR2 (germline): MDHEN, SYDVKM. The CDR3 here is CASSLAGPREEQFF. The CDR3, as DNA: TGTGCCAGCAGTTTAGCGGGACCACGTGAAGAGCAGTTCTTC.

The gene calls are TRBV7-9 and TRBJ2-7, with D uncertain. Germline V gives CDR1 SEHNR, CDR2 FQNEAQ (reference sequence). The ends were cut back, 3 bases at V and 4 bases at J, with 10 bases in the middle. This CDR3 region has 13 residues. CDR3 sequence reads: CASSFGPPYEQYF. CDR3 nucleotide sequence: TGTGCCAGCAGCTTCGGACCCCCATACGAGCAGTACTTC. The variable domain in full, completed from reference TRBV7-9 and TRBJ2-7, reads DTGVSQNPRHKITKRGQNVTFRCDPISEHNRLYWYRQTLGQGPEFLTYFQNEAQLEKSRLLSDRFSAERPKGSFSTLEIQRTEQGDSAMYLCASSFGPPYEQYFGPGTRLTVT.

This chain links TRBV4-3 with TRBJ1-3; D not resolved. V dropped 0 bases and J dropped 0 bases, with 9 bases sitting between them. Germline loops: CDR1 LGHNA, CDR2 YSLEER. The CDR3 is 16 residues long. The CDR3 DNA reads TGCGCCAGCAGCCAAGATGGGGTTAGCTCTGGAAACACCATATATTTT. Its translation is CASSQDGVSSGNTIYF.

This chain links TRBV19 with TRBJ1-2; D unclear. V was clipped by 5 bases and J by 7 bases, with 11 bases between them. The CDR3 consists of 12 residues. Germline V gives CDR1 LNHDA, CDR2 SQIVND (reference sequence). The CDR3 reads CASSLSRAGYTF. CDR3 DNA: TGTGCCAGTAGTCTCAGTCGGGCTGGCTACACCTTC.

The V gene is TRBV16, the J gene TRBJ2-4, with D unclear. In germline, CDR1 is KGHSY, CDR2 FQNENV. V lost 0 bases and J lost 8, with 11 bases in between. This CDR3 has 14 residues. CDR3 bases: TGTGCCAGCAGCCAATCCCGAAACCGGGACATTCAGTACTTC. This codes for CASSQSRNRDIQYF.

The V call is TRBV7-2, the J call TRBJ2-5, with D perhaps TRBD2 (6 bases). V was trimmed by 5 bases and J by 9 bases, leaving 22 bases between them. Germline CDR1 is SGHTA and CDR2 is FQGNSA. This CDR3 spans 15 amino acids. CDR3 sequence (DNA): TGTGCCAGCAGCCATGGGGCGGGGACCCCGCTAGCCCAGTACTTC. It translates to CASSHGAGTPLAQYF.

The V gene is TRBV4-1, the J gene TRBJ2-3; no reliable D call. Trimming shortened V by 1 base and J by 2 bases, and 7 bases separated the two germline ends. The CDR3 sequence is 14 residues long. In germline, CDR1 is MGHRA, CDR2 YSYEKL. CDR3 in amino acids: CASSQVGLTDTQYF. In DNA, the CDR3 is TGCGCCAGCAGCCAAGTAGGCCTCACAGATACGCAGTATTTT.

V usage is TRBV7-9 and J usage is TRBJ1-2, with 7 bases aligning to TRBD1. Germline V gene sequence: CDR1 SEHNR, CDR2 FQNEAQ (reference sequence). The CDR3 sequence is 16 residues long. V was pared by 0 bases and J by 4 bases, with 8 bases of the junction left unmatched. CDR3 DNA sequence: TGTGCCAGCAGCTTAGCAGGAGGGGGCGCGGTCTATGGCTACACCTTC. Translated, it gives CASSLAGGGAVYGYTF. The full variable domain, in which reference TRBV7-9 and TRBJ1-2 provide the parts outside the CDR3, is DTGVSQNPRHKITKRGQNVTFRCDPISEHNRLYWYRQTLGQGPEFLTYFQNEAQLEKSRLLSDRFSAERPKGSFSTLEIQRTEQGDSAMYLCASSLAGGGAVYGYTFGSGTRLTVV.

CDR3 coding DNA: TGCGCCAGCAGCTCTCTACCAGGCTCCTACGAGCAGTACTTC. It translates to CASSSLPGSYEQYF. The rearrangement joins TRBV5-1 to TRBJ2-7; D is undetermined. From germline, CDR1 is SGHRS and CDR2 YFSETQ. Trimming removed 3 bases from V and 0 bases from J, with 10 bases in between. This CDR3 is built from 14 residues.

The chain couples TRBV19 to TRBJ1-5, with D uncertain. From germline, CDR1 is LNHDA and CDR2 SQIVND (reference sequence). The CDR3 runs to 12 residues. Trimming stripped 8 bases from V and 0 bases from J, with 5 bases between. In DNA, the CDR3 is TGTGCCAGTTGCTATAGCAATCAGCCCCAGCATTTT. Amino acid sequence: CASCYSNQPQHF.

The chain employs TRBV6-5 and TRBJ2-1, with 11 bases aligning to TRBD2. From germline, CDR1 is MNHEY and CDR2 SVGAGI. The CDR3 is 16 amino acids. V lost 4 bases, J lost 4 bases, and 6 bases stayed unmatched. CDR3 DNA: TGTGCCAGCAGTTCCGGGACTAGCGGACCTTACAATGAGCAGTTCTTC. Amino acids: CASSSGTSGPYNEQFF.

The rearrangement links TRBV6-5 to TRBJ1-5; the D gene is possibly TRBD1 (6 bases). The germline V gene has CDR1 MNHEY and CDR2 SVGAGI. The CDR3 has 13 residues. With 7 bases removed from V and 4 bases from J, the gap between germline ends came to 11 bases. The CDR3 region is CASKGTGNQPQHF. The CDR3 nucleotides read TGTGCCAGCAAGGGTACAGGGAATCAGCCCCAGCATTTT.

A few counts support this clone. The V gene is TRBV15, the J gene TRBJ2-2, with D perhaps TRBD1 or TRBD2 (5 bases each). V was trimmed by 1 base and J by 0 bases, leaving 12 bases between them. CDR1 is LNHNV and CDR2 is YYDKDF in the germline V gene (reference sequence). The CDR3 totals 17 residues. The CDR3 reads CATSRGPGRANTGELFF. DNA for the CDR3: TGTGCCACCAGCAGAGGGCCAGGGCGGGCGAACACCGGGGAGCTGTTTTTT.

V gene TRBV5-1 combines with J gene TRBJ1-1, with 7 nucleotides matching TRBD1. CDR1 SGHRS and CDR2 YFSETQ come from the germline V gene. V was pared by 2 bases and J by 3 bases, with 1 base of the junction left unmatched. There are 13 residues in the CDR3. The DNA for the CDR3 is TGCGCCAGCAGCTTAGACAGGGACACTGAAGCTTTCTTT. Translating it yields CASSLDRDTEAFF.

This clone was detected only once. DNA of the CDR3: TGTGCCAGCAGCCTTGGACTAGCGGGCTACAATGAGCAGTTCTTC. The encoded protein is CASSLGLAGYNEQFF. The rearrangement links TRBV3-1 (or the pseudogene TRBV3-2) to TRBJ2-1; 11 positions match TRBD2. The CDR3 is 15 amino acids. Germline trimming cut 4 bases from V and 3 bases from J; bases unmatched to any gene: 2. CDR1 is LGHDT, CDR2 YNNKEL, per germline (reference sequence).

V usage is TRBV6-2 or TRBV6-3 and J usage is TRBJ2-5; TRBD1 agrees at 8 bases. The junction had 5 bases not matched to a gene; V was cut back by 4 bases and J by 4 bases. The CDR3 is made up of 14 amino acids. Germline assignment: CDR1 MNHEY and CDR2 SVGEGT. The CDR3 reads CASSSRTGIETQYF. In DNA form, the CDR3 reads TGTGCCAGCAGTTCTCGGACAGGGATAGAGACCCAGTACTTC.

The CDR3 loop is CASSGGHGGGYTF. For the CDR3, the DNA is TGTGCCAGCAGCGGGGGACACGGGGGAGGCTACACCTTC. J is TRBJ1-2 and V is TRBV7-9, with a weak D call TRBD1 (6 bases). V lost 5 bases to trimming and J lost 8 bases, with 15 bases between them. Germline CDR1 SEHNR, CDR2 FQNEAQ (reference sequence). This CDR3 is built from 13 residues.

V gene TRBV9 combines with J gene TRBJ1-1; perhaps TRBD1 as D (6 bases). Germline CDR1 is SGDLS and CDR2 is YYNGEE. The V gene lost 2 bases and the J gene lost 5 bases, with 16 bases spanning the gap. The CDR3 extends over 15 amino acids. The CDR3 DNA reads as TGTGCCAGCAGCGTCACCTCGAATCAGGGGACTGAAGCTTTCTTT. Amino acids: CASSVTSNQGTEAFF.

V is TRBV11-2 and J is TRBJ1-4; 10 bases match TRBD1. The germline V gene encodes CDR1 SGHAT and CDR2 FQNNGV. The CDR3 extends over 18 amino acids. Trimming cost V 1 base and J 9 bases; bases outside gene matches: 14. The CDR3 bases are TGTGCCAGCAGCTTAGTTGTTGGGACAGGGGCAATAGAGAAAAAACTGTTTTTT. Its translation: CASSLVVGTGAIEKKLFF. Based on the CDR3 plus reference TRBV11-2 and TRBJ1-4, the full variable domain is EAGVAQSPRYKIIEKRQSVAFWCNPISGHATLYWYQQILGQGPKLLIQFQNNGVVDDSQLPKDRFSAERLKGVDSTLKIQPAKLEDSAVYLCASSLVVGTGAIEKKLFFGSGTQLSVL.

The V gene is TRBV7-2, the J gene TRBJ2-7; 10 nucleotides agree with TRBD1. The CDR3 spans 15 residues. The germline V gene has CDR1 SGHTA and CDR2 FQGNSA. V lost 5 bases to trimming and J lost 5 bases; unmatched junction nucleotides: 9. CDR3 residues: CASSPLRDRGNEQYF. In nucleotides, the CDR3 is TGTGCCAGCAGCCCTCTCCGGGACAGGGGTAACGAGCAGTACTTC. Supplemented by reference TRBV7-2 and TRBJ2-7, the full variable domain reads GAGVSQSPSNKVTEKGKDVELRCDPISGHTALYWYRQSLGQGLEFLIYFQGNSAPDKSGLPSDRFSAERTGGSVSTLTIQRTQQEDSAVYLCASSPLRDRGNEQYFGPGTRLTVT.